One sample yielded the 29 T cell receptor beta chains listed below, sequenced in a study of early T cells in non-severe SARS-CoV-2 infection. One entry per CDR3 protein, called by TCRdb with MiXCR from the 5' RACE reads. The sample yields tens of thousands of distinct CDR3 sequences, approximately 9.9% seen once. The sample taken for sequencing was whole blood. The receptors were sampled from an adult who was a healthcare worker with PCR-confirmed SARS-CoV-2 infection or an uninfected control (not recorded which).

The chain is built from TRBV5-6 and TRBJ2-4, with D possibly matching TRBD2 (6 bases). The CDR3 spans 14 residues. Germline V CDR1 and CDR2: SGHDT, YYEEEE. V shed 2 bases and J shed 3 bases, with 9 bases lying between them. Here the CDR3 reads CASSLMTSKNIQYF. The CDR3 bases are TGTGCCAGCAGCTTAATGACTAGCAAAAACATTCAGTACTTC.

This clonotype was seen many times. The chain joins TRBV5-1 to TRBJ1-1; 8 bases match TRBD1. Germline values: CDR1 SGHRS, CDR2 YFSETQ. There are 17 residues in the CDR3. After removal of 4 bases from V and 2 bases from J, the junction contained 13 bases not matched to a gene. For the CDR3, the DNA is TGCGCCAGCAGCCCGGGGACGGGACAGGTTCTCAACACTGAAGCTTTCTTT. It translates to CASSPGTGQVLNTEAFF.

Ten or more counts support this clonotype. The chain uses TRBV11-3 and TRBJ2-5; D is possibly TRBD2 (6 bases). The CDR3 runs 15 residues. V lost 5 bases, J lost 2 bases, and 15 bases lay in between. Germline values: CDR1 SGHNT, CDR2 YENEEA. The CDR3 loop is CASSKDGGAQETQYF. As DNA, the CDR3 is TGTGCCAGCAGCAAAGACGGGGGAGCTCAAGAGACCCAGTACTTC.

This clonotype appeared many times. This chain joins TRBV12-3 or TRBV12-4 and TRBJ2-5, with D tentatively TRBD2 (5 bases). The CDR3 has 13 residues. Trimming left V 6 bases short and J 5 bases short, with 13 bases between. The CDR3 nucleotides are TGTGCCAGCAGAAAAGCGGACGGGGAGACCCAGTACTTC. It yields the protein CASRKADGETQYF.

CDR3 sequence: CASSYPGLAGLDTQYF. The CDR3 nucleotides read TGTGCCAGCAGTTACCCCGGACTAGCGGGGTTAGATACGCAGTATTTT. This sequence joins TRBV6-2 or TRBV6-3 and TRBJ2-3; 12 positions agree with TRBD2. After removal of 2 bases from V and 5 bases from J, the junction contained 5 bases not matched to a gene. This CDR3 contains 16 residues. The germline V gene has CDR1 MNHEY and CDR2 SVGEGT.

V gene TRBV12-3 or TRBV12-4 combines with J gene TRBJ2-7; D unresolved. Trimming stripped 3 bases from V and 2 bases from J, with 5 bases between. The CDR3 has 12 amino acids. The CDR3 region is CASSFTTYEQYF. The CDR3 DNA reads as TGTGCCAGCAGTTTCACTACCTACGAGCAGTACTTC.

This clonotype was seen repeatedly, ten times or more. The chain is built from TRBV11-2 and TRBJ1-1, with D hard to call. V lost 4 bases and J lost 5, with 17 bases in between. The CDR3 consists of 15 residues. CDR1 and CDR2 from the germline V gene are SGHAT and FQNNGV. The CDR3 reads CASSSRWGMGTEAFF. The CDR3 DNA sequence: TGTGCCAGCAGCTCCCGGTGGGGAATGGGGACTGAAGCTTTCTTT.

Many counts were recorded for this clonotype. V usage is TRBV7-2 and J usage is TRBJ2-1; 8 nucleotides line up with TRBD2. The CDR3 has 14 amino acids. Germline trimming cut 0 bases from V and 9 bases from J; bases unmatched to any gene: 4. Germline values: CDR1 SGHTA, CDR2 FQGNSA. CDR3 amino acids: CASSLALAGGEQFF. The CDR3 nucleotides read TGTGCCAGCAGCTTAGCTCTAGCGGGTGGTGAGCAGTTCTTC.

This clonotype was seen ten or more times. CDR3 amino acids: CASSPLKGGAPYEQFF. CDR3 nucleotides: TGTGCCAGCAGCCCCCTCAAGGGGGGGGCCCCGTATGAGCAGTTCTTC. The J gene is TRBJ2-1, the V gene TRBV7-2; maybe TRBD2 (7 bases). Looked up from germline, CDR1 is SGHTA and CDR2 is FQGNSA. V was clipped by 5 bases and J by 8 bases, with 22 bases between them. The CDR3 sequence is 16 residues long. Full variable domain (remainder filled in from reference TRBV7-2 and TRBJ2-1): GAGVSQSPSNKVTEKGKDVELRCDPISGHTALYWYRQSLGQGLEFLIYFQGNSAPDKSGLPSDRFSAERTGGSVSTLTIQRTQQEDSAVYLCASSPLKGGAPYEQFFGPGTRLTVL.

This clonotype appeared many times. The CDR3 DNA reads as TGTGCCAGCAGCCCAGGAGTAGAAGCTTTCTTT. It translates to CASSPGVEAFF. The V call is TRBV6-2 or TRBV6-3, the J call TRBJ1-1; no reliable D call. Trimming pared 6 bases from V and 8 bases from J, leaving 10 bases between. The CDR3 runs to 11 residues. Looked up from germline, CDR1 is MNHEY and CDR2 is SVGEGT.

This clonotype was detected many times. The DNA for the CDR3 is TGCAGCGTGGACACTCAAAACTATGGCTACACCTTC. This codes for CSVDTQNYGYTF. The J gene is TRBJ1-2, the V gene TRBV29-1; D possibly corresponds to TRBD1 (5 bases). CDR3 length: 12 amino acids. Trimming left V 6 bases short and J 2 bases short, with 10 bases between. Germline V gene sequence: CDR1 SQVTM, CDR2 ANQGSEA.

This clonotype was detected only a few times. The V and J genes are TRBV2 and TRBJ1-1; perhaps TRBD1 as D (5 bases). Trimming left V 8 bases short and J 4 bases short, with 14 bases between. CDR3 length equals 13 residues. Germline CDR1 is SNHLY and CDR2 is FYNNEI. CDR3 sequence reads: CASLLDGATEAFF. The DNA of the CDR3 is TGTGCCAGCCTGCTAGATGGGGCCACTGAAGCTTTCTTT.

This clonotype was observed many times. The chain carries TRBV5-1 and TRBJ2-5, with TRBD2 matching over 7 bases. With 1 base clipped from V and 5 bases from J, the junction kept 2 bases outside the gene matches. Germline assignment: CDR1 SGHRS and CDR2 YFSETQ. The length of the CDR3 is 13 residues. This CDR3 reads CASSLIGRETQYF. The CDR3 DNA sequence: TGCGCCAGCAGCTTGATCGGGAGGGAGACCCAGTACTTC.

This clonotype was picked up many times. This rearrangement joins TRBV30 to TRBJ1-1; D gene uncertain. CDR3 length: 11 amino acids. Germline loops: CDR1 GTSNPN, CDR2 SVGIG (reference sequence). With 1 base removed from V and 5 bases from J, the gap between germline ends came to 5 bases. This CDR3 reads CAWSGFTEAFF. Written as DNA, the CDR3 is TGTGCCTGGAGTGGGTTTACTGAAGCTTTCTTT.

This rearrangement joins TRBV5-6 to TRBJ2-1; D remains ambiguous. Germline CDR1 and CDR2: SGHDT and YYEEEE. The CDR3 runs 13 residues. V lost 2 bases and J 4 bases, leaving 7 bases between the germline ends. The chain's CDR3 is CASSFDSYNEQFF. The CDR3 coding sequence is TGTGCCAGCAGCTTTGATTCGTACAATGAGCAGTTCTTC.

The chain is built from TRBV7-9 and TRBJ1-1; D gene unclear. V was clipped by 4 bases and J by 1 base, with 10 bases between them. The CDR3 has 14 amino acids. Germline CDR1 reads SEHNR; CDR2 reads FQNEAQ (reference sequence). The CDR3 sequence is CASSSNAGNTEAFF. Written as DNA, the CDR3 is TGTGCCAGCAGCTCGAATGCGGGGAACACTGAAGCTTTCTTT.

This clonotype was picked up many times. J is TRBJ1-1 and V is TRBV29-1; D unclear. V was clipped by 4 bases and J by 2 bases, with 11 bases between them. Looked up from germline, CDR1 is SQVTM and CDR2 is ANQGSEA. This CDR3 comprises 13 residues. Here the CDR3 reads CSVGWAANTEAFF. The CDR3 DNA is TGCAGCGTTGGCTGGGCGGCTAACACTGAAGCTTTCTTT. The full variable domain, completed using reference TRBV29-1 and TRBJ1-1, is SAVISQKPSRDICQRGTSLTIQCQVDSQVTMMFWYRQQPGQSLTLIATANQGSEATYESGFVIDKFPISRPNLTFSTLTVSNMSPEDSSIYLCSVGWAANTEAFFGQGTRLTVV.

This clonotype was seen ten or more times. This chain connects TRBV7-6 to TRBJ1-1, with a weak D call TRBD1 (6 bases). This CDR3 is 13 amino acids long. The V gene's germline CDR1 is SGHVS and CDR2 FNYEAQ. With 6 bases removed from V and 1 base from J, the gap between germline ends came to 9 bases. The CDR3: CASSYRANTEAFF. The CDR3 coding sequence is TGTGCCAGCAGTTACAGGGCGAACACTGAAGCTTTCTTT. The complete variable domain, with remaining parts taken from reference TRBV7-6 and TRBJ1-1, reads GAGVSQSPRYKVTKRGQDVALRCDPISGHVSLYWYRQALGQGPEFLTYFNYEAQQDKSGLPNDRFSAERPEGSISTLTIQRTEQRDSAMYRCASSYRANTEAFFGQGTRLTVV.

This chain uses TRBV11-1 with TRBJ2-7, with TRBD2 matching 8 bases. CDR3 size: 16 residues. CDR1 is SGHAT, CDR2 FQDESV, per germline (reference sequence). V gave up 5 bases and J gave up 3 bases; unmatched junction bases: 12. In nucleotides, the CDR3 is TGTGCCAGCAGCGCGGGGGGCCGACAGGTAAACTACGAGCAGTACTTC. Translated: CASSAGGRQVNYEQYF.

CDR3 sequence: CAISPRDTNQPQHF. For the CDR3, the DNA is TGTGCCATCAGCCCACGGGACACTAATCAGCCCCAGCATTTT. The V and J genes are TRBV10-3 and TRBJ1-5; a possible D gene is TRBD1 (6 bases). The CDR3 has 14 residues. Germline V gene sequence: CDR1 ENHRY, CDR2 SYGVKD. Trimming pared 6 bases from V and 4 bases from J, leaving 13 bases between.

This clonotype has at least ten counts. The chain recombines TRBV11-2 with TRBJ2-7; 8 positions match TRBD1. Losses at the gene ends were 5 bases for V and 1 base for J; bases not matched to a gene: 7. This CDR3 has 15 amino acids. CDR1 is SGHAT, CDR2 FQNNGV, per germline. The CDR3 region has the DNA TGTGCCAGCAGCCATTTGGGGGACAGGTCCTACGAGCAGTACTTC. Residues: CASSHLGDRSYEQYF.

At least ten counts were recorded for this clonotype. This chain joins TRBV25-1 and TRBJ1-2; D gene unclear. V lost 1 base and J lost 1, with 7 bases in between. The CDR3 contains 14 residues. CDR1 MGHDK and CDR2 SYGVNS come from the germline V gene. Here the CDR3 DNA reads TGTGCCAGCAGTGAATCGGGCGGTAACTATGGCTACACCTTC. Translated, it gives CASSESGGNYGYTF.

This clonotype appeared many times. This rearrangement joins TRBV6-1 to TRBJ2-7; D is perhaps TRBD1 or TRBD2 (6 bases each). This CDR3 spans 16 amino acids. CDR1 is MNHNS, CDR2 SASEGT, per germline. Trimming removed 9 bases at V and 3 bases at J, with 24 bases between. The DNA of the CDR3 is TGTGCCAGTAGCAAGGCGGGGCAGGGGTCCATCTACGAGCAGTACTTC. Protein sequence: CASSKAGQGSIYEQYF.

This clonotype was recorded a few times. The chain combines TRBV20-1 with TRBJ2-7; the D gene is possibly TRBD2 (6 bases). Trimming removed 4 bases at V and 1 base at J, with 20 bases between. CDR3 length: 16 amino acids. From germline, CDR1 is DFQATT and CDR2 SNEGSKA (reference sequence). The CDR3 protein is CSAIGGITPYSYEQYF. CDR3 nucleotide sequence: TGCAGTGCTATTGGGGGGATAACCCCATATTCCTACGAGCAGTACTTC.

This clonotype came up a few times. One end of the junction is discordant with germline, which a read error may explain. V and J are TRBV2 and TRBJ1-1; TRBD1 might be the D (6 bases). CDR1 SNHLY and CDR2 FYNNEI come from the germline V gene. This CDR3 contains 14 residues. DNA of the CDR3: TGTGCCAGCAGTGAACAAACAGGGCTGGATGAAGTTTTCTTT. It encodes CASSEQTGLDEVFF.

This clonotype has at least ten counts. The V call is TRBV18, the J call TRBJ1-4; D gene ambiguous. The CDR3 sequence is 17 residues long. Trimming took off 2 bases at V and 0 bases at J, with 13 bases between the two ends. Germline values: CDR1 KGHSH, CDR2 LQKENI. The CDR3 DNA follows: TGTGCCAGCTCACCATCGGACGGGTATGCAACTAATGAAAAACTGTTTTTT. It specifies CASSPSDGYATNEKLFF.

This clonotype has ten or more counts. The J gene is TRBJ1-2, the V gene TRBV20-1; weak D call: TRBD1 (6 bases). The germline CDR1 and CDR2 sequences are DFQATT and SNEGSKA (reference sequence). The CDR3 consists of 13 residues. CDR3 region: CKRLIGGAYGYTF. CDR3 DNA: TGCAAACGCCTCATAGGGGGGGCCTATGGCTACACCTTC.

A few counts support this clonotype. The V gene is TRBV20-1, the J gene TRBJ2-1; 7 nucleotides agree with TRBD1. The V gene's germline CDR1 is DFQATT and CDR2 SNEGSKA (reference sequence). V dropped 5 bases and J dropped 3; count of bases not matched to a gene: 7. The CDR3 length is 14 residues. CDR3: CSAPRTGGYNEQFF. The CDR3 DNA reads TGCAGTGCTCCGAGGACAGGAGGCTACAATGAGCAGTTCTTC.

This clonotype was seen repeatedly, ten times or more. V usage is TRBV5-1 and J usage is TRBJ1-1; possible D gene TRBD1, 5 bases. The CDR3 extends over 15 amino acids. CDR1 is SGHRS, CDR2 YFSETQ, per germline. V shed 5 bases and J shed 3 bases, with 17 bases lying between them. This CDR3 is CASSLTGLGDTEAFF. The CDR3 nucleotides read TGCGCCAGCAGTTTAACCGGACTGGGGGACACTGAAGCTTTCTTT.